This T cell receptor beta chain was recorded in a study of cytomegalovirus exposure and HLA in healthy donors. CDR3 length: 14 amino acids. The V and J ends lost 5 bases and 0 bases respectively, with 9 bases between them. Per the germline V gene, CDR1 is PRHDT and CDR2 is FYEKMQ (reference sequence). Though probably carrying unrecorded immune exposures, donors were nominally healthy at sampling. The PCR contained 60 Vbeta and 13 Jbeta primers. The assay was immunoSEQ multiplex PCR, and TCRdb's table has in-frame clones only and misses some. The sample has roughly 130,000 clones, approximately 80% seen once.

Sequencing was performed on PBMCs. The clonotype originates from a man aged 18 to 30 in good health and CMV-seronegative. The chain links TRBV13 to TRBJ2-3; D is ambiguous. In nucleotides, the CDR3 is TGTGCCAGCAGCCTCCCCCCTAGCACAGATACGCAGTATTTT. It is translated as CASSLPPSTDTQYF.